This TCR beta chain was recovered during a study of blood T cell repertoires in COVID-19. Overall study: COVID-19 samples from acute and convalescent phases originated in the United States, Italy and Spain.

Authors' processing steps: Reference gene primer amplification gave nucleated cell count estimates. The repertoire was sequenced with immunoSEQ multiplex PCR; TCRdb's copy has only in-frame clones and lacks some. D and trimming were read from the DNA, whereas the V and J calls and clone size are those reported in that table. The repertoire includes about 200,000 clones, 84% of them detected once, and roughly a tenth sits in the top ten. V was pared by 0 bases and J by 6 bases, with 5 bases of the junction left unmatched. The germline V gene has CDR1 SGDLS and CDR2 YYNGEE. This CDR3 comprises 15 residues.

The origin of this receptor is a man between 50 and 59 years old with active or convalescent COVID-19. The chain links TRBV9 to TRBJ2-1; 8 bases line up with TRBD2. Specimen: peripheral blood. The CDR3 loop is CASSVGPGGGNEQFF. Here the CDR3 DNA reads TGTGCCAGCAGCGTAGGTCCGGGAGGGGGCAATGAGCAGTTCTTC.